The rows below give T cell receptor beta chains drawn from one sample of a study of blood T cell repertoires in COVID-19. Assay: immunoSEQ multiplex PCR; the TCRdb copy retains only in-frame clones and omits some. The profile shows fewer than 350,000 clones, approximately 90% of them singletons. The sequencing input was PBMCs or T cells enriched from blood (not recorded which). The receptor set was obtained from a woman between 40 and 50 years old who had recovered from COVID-19. Each CDR3 is given with its conserved first and last residue. Fields, in order: clone size, CDR3 length, V gene, D gene, J gene, CDR3 DNA, CDR3 protein. A D gene is named only where the DNA matches it firmly. Clone size is not always given. Where it is, it says once, few, many or a class for expanded clones.

clone size: NA; CDR3 length: 14; V gene: TRBV11-3; D gene: NA; J gene: TRBJ2-2; CDR3 DNA: TGTGCCAGCAGCTTAGGCAGGGGGGTCGGGGAGCTGTTTTTT; CDR3 protein: CASSLGRGVGELFF
clone size: few; CDR3 length: 16; V gene: TRBV5-3; D gene: TRBD2; J gene: TRBJ2-5; CDR3 DNA: TGTGCCAGAAGCTCCGCCATGGCGGGAGGGCAAGAGACCCAGTACTTC; CDR3 protein: CARSSAMAGGQETQYF
clone size: NA; CDR3 length: 13; V gene: TRBV6-6; D gene: NA; J gene: TRBJ2-3; CDR3 DNA: TGTGCCAGCAGTACCCGGAGCGCAGATACGCAGTATTTT; CDR3 protein: CASSTRSADTQYF
clone size: NA; CDR3 length: 14; V gene: TRBV6-5; D gene: TRBD2; J gene: TRBJ2-1; CDR3 DNA: TGTGCCAGCAGAGCTAGCGGGAGTAAGTATGAGCAGTTCTTC; CDR3 protein: CASRASGSKYEQFF
clone size: NA; CDR3 length: 21; V gene: TRBV12-5; D gene: TRBD2; J gene: TRBJ2-3; CDR3 DNA: TGTGCTAGTGGTTTGGCCTACACGGGACTAGCGGGAGGTACCCCCACAGATACGCAGTATTTT; CDR3 protein: CASGLAYTGLAGGTPTDTQYF
clone size: NA; CDR3 length: 15; V gene: TRBV19; D gene: TRBD1; J gene: TRBJ2-7; CDR3 DNA: TGTGCCAGTAGTACCACCGGGACAGGGTATGACGAGCAGTACTTC; CDR3 protein: CASSTTGTGYDEQYF
clone size: NA; CDR3 length: 13; V gene: TRBV12-5; D gene: TRBD1; J gene: TRBJ2-5; CDR3 DNA: TGTGCTAGTGCCCAACAGGGGTTTGTGACCCAGTACTTC; CDR3 protein: CASAQQGFVTQYF
clone size: NA; CDR3 length: 14; V gene: TRBV6-5; D gene: TRBD2; J gene: TRBJ2-7; CDR3 DNA: TGTGCCAGCAGTCCCTCGGGGGGGAGAGGCGAGCAGTACTTC; CDR3 protein: CASSPSGGRGEQYF
clone size: NA; CDR3 length: 17; V gene: TRBV5-5; D gene: TRBD2; J gene: TRBJ2-1; CDR3 DNA: TGTGCCAGCAGCCCCTCAAGTAGCGGGAGTGGGTACAATGAGCAGTTCTTC; CDR3 protein: CASSPSSSGSGYNEQFF
clone size: NA; CDR3 length: 12; V gene: TRBV27; D gene: NA; J gene: TRBJ1-1; CDR3 DNA: TGTGCCAGCAGATCTACAGGGAATGAAGCTTTCTTT; CDR3 protein: CASRSTGNEAFF
clone size: NA; CDR3 length: 15; V gene: TRBV9; D gene: TRBD1; J gene: TRBJ2-7; CDR3 DNA: TGTGCCAGCAGCGCAGCCGGGACAGGGTTCTACGAGCAGTACTTC; CDR3 protein: CASSAAGTGFYEQYF
clone size: NA; CDR3 length: 17; V gene: TRBV14; D gene: NA; J gene: TRBJ2-3; CDR3 DNA: TGTGCCAGCAGCCAAGAGTATTTGGGACTTAGCACAGATACGCAGTATTTT; CDR3 protein: CASSQEYLGLSTDTQYF
clone size: NA; CDR3 length: 14; V gene: TRBV5-4; D gene: NA; J gene: TRBJ2-3; CDR3 DNA: TGTGCCAGCAGCTTAGACAGGAGGACAGATACGCAGTATTTT; CDR3 protein: CASSLDRRTDTQYF
clone size: NA; CDR3 length: 15; V gene: TRBV7-8; D gene: TRBD2; J gene: TRBJ2-5; CDR3 DNA: TGTGCCAGCAGCCGGACTAGCGGGATTCAAGAGACCCAGTACTTC; CDR3 protein: CASSRTSGIQETQYF
clone size: NA; CDR3 length: 16; V gene: TRBV24-1; D gene: TRBD1; J gene: TRBJ2-5; CDR3 DNA: TGTGCCACCAGTGATTTGCAGCCCAGGGGGCAAGAGACCCAGTACTTC; CDR3 protein: CATSDLQPRGQETQYF
clone size: many; CDR3 length: 17; V gene: TRBV6-4; D gene: TRBD2; J gene: TRBJ2-3; CDR3 DNA: TGTGCCAGCAGTGAACTAGCGGGAGGGCCAGGGACAGATACGCAGTATTTT; CDR3 protein: CASSELAGGPGTDTQYF
clone size: NA; CDR3 length: 14; V gene: TRBV18; D gene: TRBD1; J gene: TRBJ1-1; CDR3 DNA: TGTGCCAGCCTAGGACAGGGTGGGAACACTGAAGCTTTCTTT; CDR3 protein: CASLGQGGNTEAFF
clone size: few; CDR3 length: 12; V gene: TRBV9; D gene: NA; J gene: TRBJ2-2; CDR3 DNA: TGTGCCAGCAGCACTCCCGGGGGGGAGCTGTTTTTT; CDR3 protein: CASSTPGGELFF
clone size: NA; CDR3 length: 17; V gene: TRBV27; D gene: TRBD2; J gene: TRBJ2-5; CDR3 DNA: TGTGCCAGCAGTTTATCCGGACTAGCGGGAGGGCTAGAGACCCAGTACTTC; CDR3 protein: CASSLSGLAGGLETQYF
clone size: few; CDR3 length: 18; V gene: TRBV27; D gene: TRBD1; J gene: TRBJ2-1; CDR3 DNA: TGTGCCAGCAGTTTATCGTGGTGGGACAGGGAATTCAACAATGAGCAGTTCTTC; CDR3 protein: CASSLSWWDREFNNEQFF
clone size: NA; CDR3 length: 15; V gene: TRBV14; D gene: NA; J gene: TRBJ2-1; CDR3 DNA: TGTGCCAGCAGCCCCAGGGCCCTGCCCCCCAATGAGCAGTTCTTC; CDR3 protein: CASSPRALPPNEQFF
clone size: few; CDR3 length: 14; V gene: TRBV29-1; D gene: NA; J gene: TRBJ1-2; CDR3 DNA: TGCAGCGTTGACCCCCGGGAGGGAAGCTATGGCTACACCTTC; CDR3 protein: CSVDPREGSYGYTF
clone size: NA; CDR3 length: 17; V gene: TRBV19; D gene: TRBD1; J gene: TRBJ1-4; CDR3 DNA: TGTGCCAGTAGTATCCTACCCGGGACAGCGATAAATGAAAAACTGTTTTTT; CDR3 protein: CASSILPGTAINEKLFF
clone size: NA; CDR3 length: 11; V gene: TRBV10-1; D gene: TRBD1; J gene: TRBJ2-4; CDR3 DNA: TGCGCCAGACAGGGGGAGAGCATTCAGTACTTC; CDR3 protein: CARQGESIQYF
clone size: once; CDR3 length: 12; V gene: TRBV6-6; D gene: NA; J gene: TRBJ2-5; CDR3 DNA: TGTGCCAGCAGCTTTGCTACGAAGACCCAGTACTTC; CDR3 protein: CASSFATKTQYF
clone size: NA; CDR3 length: 18; V gene: TRBV3-1/TRBV3-2; D gene: TRBD2; J gene: TRBJ2-7; CDR3 DNA: TGTGCCAGCAGCCAAGAAAGAATCGGAGCGGGAGGCACTAGGGAGCAGTACTTC; CDR3 protein: CASSQERIGAGGTREQYF
clone size: NA; CDR3 length: 14; V gene: TRBV18; D gene: NA; J gene: TRBJ2-1; CDR3 DNA: TGTGCCAGCTCCCCACAGGCGGGGAACAATGAGCAGTTCTTC; CDR3 protein: CASSPQAGNNEQFF
clone size: once; CDR3 length: 14; V gene: TRBV29-1; D gene: TRBD2; J gene: TRBJ2-3; CDR3 DNA: TGCAGCGTTGTTAAAGCGGGAGGGACAGATACGCAGTATTTT; CDR3 protein: CSVVKAGGTDTQYF
clone size: NA; CDR3 length: 12; V gene: TRBV30; D gene: NA; J gene: TRBJ1-1; CDR3 DNA: TGTGCCTGGACACCAGGGAACACTGAAGCTTTCTTT; CDR3 protein: CAWTPGNTEAFF
clone size: NA; CDR3 length: 12; V gene: TRBV28; D gene: NA; J gene: TRBJ1-5; CDR3 DNA: TGTGCCAGCAGTTCAGGGCCTCAGCCCCAGCATTTT; CDR3 protein: CASSSGPQPQHF
clone size: few; CDR3 length: 14; V gene: TRBV19; D gene: NA; J gene: TRBJ2-7; CDR3 DNA: TGTGCCAGTAGTACCCAGACAGGATTGTACGAGCAGTACTTC; CDR3 protein: CASSTQTGLYEQYF
clone size: few; CDR3 length: 14; V gene: TRBV7-9; D gene: NA; J gene: TRBJ1-6; CDR3 DNA: TGTGCCAGCAGCGACGTGGCAGGAAATTCACCCCTCCACTTT; CDR3 protein: CASSDVAGNSPLHF